The next 18 T cell receptor beta chains were all read from a single sample in a study of PD-1 blockade in classical Hodgkin lymphoma (dated by TCRdb to about 2020). The label giving this sample's time point can be read as: cycle 1 day 1 (C1D1), immediately before nivolumab initiation. All trial patients had relapsed after autologous stem cell transplantation, with cohorts A, B and C differing in prior brentuximab vedotin exposure. Library preparation used the immunoSEQ multiplex PCR assay. This is the immuneACCESS table as TCRdb keeps it, with only in-frame sequences that have V and J called. A part of the clones is gone; compared with another copy, unresolved V genes explain less than half, and the rest is unexplained. The sample table lists 65,000 to 95,000 clones, roughly 89% of them with a count of one. The ten largest make up 22% of the sample. The sequencing used peripheral blood mononuclear cells (PBMCs), collected at baseline. The source is a human donor with classical Hodgkin lymphoma.

This clone has only one observation. The chain joins TRBV4-3 to TRBJ2-5; no clear D. The length of the CDR3 is 15 residues. CDR1 and CDR2 (germline): LGHNA, YSLEER. V gave up 1 base and J gave up 0 bases, with 9 bases separating them. CDR3 sequence: CASSQGSGHQETQYF. The CDR3 region has the DNA TGCGCCAGCAGCCAAGGATCCGGCCACCAAGAGACCCAGTACTTC.

The chain carries TRBV2 and TRBJ2-7, with a possible D match to TRBD1 (5 bases). The CDR3 contains 14 residues. Trimming stripped 6 bases from V and 1 base from J, with 13 bases between. Germline loops: CDR1 SNHLY, CDR2 FYNNEI. The CDR3 DNA reads as TGTGCCAGCAGAGACGACAGACGGTCCTACGAGCAGTACTTC. As protein: CASRDDRRSYEQYF. Supplemented by reference TRBV2 and TRBJ2-7, the full variable domain reads EPEVTQTPSHQVTQMGQEVILRCVPISNHLYFYWYRQILGQKVEFLVSFYNNEISEKSEIFDDQFSVERPDGSNFTLKIRSTKLEDSAMYFCASRDDRRSYEQYFGPGTRLTVT.

The genes are TRBV4-3 and TRBJ2-7; 12 bases agree with TRBD1. CDR3 length equals 16 residues. V lost 0 bases and J lost 4; bases outside the gene matches: 4. Germline V lookup: CDR1 LGHNA, CDR2 YSLEER. CDR3: CASSQEGTGGLYEQYF. CDR3 nucleotides: TGCGCCAGCAGCCAAGAAGGGACAGGGGGCCTATACGAGCAGTACTTC.

The J gene is TRBJ1-1, the V gene TRBV18, with unresolved D. Germline V gives CDR1 KGHSH, CDR2 LQKENI. CDR3 length: 13 residues. Deletions cut 0 bases from V and 0 bases from J, with 2 bases between. CDR3 nucleotides: TGTGCCAGCTCACCACCGATGAACACTGAAGCTTTCTTT. Its translation is CASSPPMNTEAFF.

The chain has TRBV7-2 and TRBJ2-3, with 12 positions matching TRBD2. J was trimmed by 4 bases and V by 1 base; bases with no gene match: 9. The CDR3 runs to 18 residues. CDR1 is SGHTA, CDR2 FQGNSA, per germline. This CDR3 is CASSLVLLAGGGPDTQYF. DNA of the CDR3: TGTGCCAGCAGCTTAGTTCTGCTAGCGGGAGGGGGCCCAGATACGCAGTATTTT.

The chain links TRBV30 to TRBJ1-1; tentatively, D is TRBD1 (5 bases). V shed 4 bases and J shed 0 bases, with 15 bases lying between them. CDR3 length: 15 amino acids. Germline CDR1 reads GTSNPN; CDR2 reads SVGIG (reference sequence). The DNA for the CDR3 is TGTGCCTGGATCTATCACAGGCGCCTGAACACTGAAGCTTTCTTT. Translation gives CAWIYHRRLNTEAFF.

About this clone: The same CDR3 also results from other DNA sequences found in this sample. This rearrangement joins TRBV29-1 to TRBJ2-1; unclear D gene. This CDR3 has 10 residues. Trimming left V 0 bases short and J 10 bases short, with 4 bases between. Germline CDR1 SQVTM, CDR2 ANQGSEA. The CDR3 region has the DNA TGCAGCGTTGAAGACTGGGAGCAGTTCTTC. Protein product: CSVEDWEQFF.

This rearrangement joins TRBV5-1 to TRBJ1-4; unclear D gene. Germline loops: CDR1 SGHRS, CDR2 YFSETQ. The ends were cut back, 4 bases at V and 8 bases at J, with 15 bases in the middle. There are 14 residues in the CDR3. The CDR3 region is CASSAREPEEKLFF. The CDR3, as DNA: TGCGCCAGCAGCGCTAGGGAGCCCGAAGAAAAACTGTTTTTT. The variable domain in full, with the rest retrieved from reference TRBV5-1 and TRBJ1-4, is KAGVTQTPRYLIKTRGQQVTLSCSPISGHRSVSWYQQTPGQGLQFLFEYFSETQRNKGNFPGRFSGRQFSNSRSEMNVSTLELGDSALYLCASSAREPEEKLFFGSGTQLSVL.

The chain recombines TRBV2 with TRBJ2-7; TRBD2 matches 10 bases. The CDR3 is made up of 14 amino acids. The V gene end was trimmed by 4 bases and the J gene end by 4 bases; junction bases not matched to a gene: 4. Looked up from germline, CDR1 is SNHLY and CDR2 is FYNNEI. The CDR3 protein is CASSGTSGKYEQYF. The CDR3 DNA follows: TGTGCCAGCAGTGGGACTAGCGGAAAGTACGAGCAGTACTTC.

The CDR3 loop is CASSQEMGQNTEAFF. DNA for the CDR3: TGTGCCAGCAGCCAAGAGATGGGACAGAACACTGAAGCTTTCTTT. V and J are TRBV14 and TRBJ1-1; tentatively, D is TRBD1 (6 bases). CDR1 is SGHDN, CDR2 FVKESK, per germline. The ends were cut back, 0 bases at V and 1 base at J, with 9 bases in the middle. The CDR3 has 15 amino acids.

The V and J genes are TRBV5-1 and TRBJ1-2, with TRBD1 matching 8 bases. The germline V gene encodes CDR1 SGHRS and CDR2 YFSETQ. Trimming removed 4 bases from V and 5 bases from J; junction bases left unmatched: 13. The CDR3 contains 16 residues. In DNA, the CDR3 is TGCGCCAGCAGCCTCACTCCTACAGGGGGAGCGTATGGCTACACCTTC. It specifies CASSLTPTGGAYGYTF.

This clone was picked up a small number of times. The chain employs TRBV25-1 and TRBJ1-6; 10 nucleotides line up with TRBD1. Germline lookup yields CDR1 MGHDK and CDR2 SYGVNS. With V trimmed by 3 bases and J by 6 bases, 5 bases remained unmatched. CDR3 length equals 16 residues. In DNA form, the CDR3 reads TGTGCCAGCAGTGACACCAGGGACAGGGGTAATTCACCCCTCCACTTT. Its protein is CASSDTRDRGNSPLHF.

The V gene is TRBV5-1, the J gene TRBJ1-1; TRBD1 might be the D (5 bases). The CDR3 sequence is 14 residues long. The germline V gene encodes CDR1 SGHRS and CDR2 YFSETQ. V dropped 1 base and J dropped 3 bases, with 10 bases sitting between them. This chain's CDR3 is CASSLSRDHTEAFF. The CDR3 coding sequence is TGCGCCAGCAGCTTGAGCAGGGACCACACTGAAGCTTTCTTT.

This chain connects TRBV30 to TRBJ2-7; 7 bases line up with TRBD1. Germline loops: CDR1 GTSNPN, CDR2 SVGIG (reference sequence). The J segment lost 0 bases and the V segment lost 0 bases, leaving 5 bases of the junction unmatched. The CDR3 covers 15 residues. CDR3 residues: CAWSVGAGGSYEQYF. Here the CDR3 DNA reads TGTGCCTGGAGTGTAGGGGCAGGGGGCTCCTACGAGCAGTACTTC.

The chain joins TRBV13 to TRBJ2-5, with D possibly being TRBD1 (6 bases). The CDR3 is 14 amino acids. The V end was cut by 4 bases, the J end by 2 bases, with 11 bases between. Germline V lookup: CDR1 PRHDT, CDR2 FYEKMQ (reference sequence). DNA for the CDR3: TGTGCCAGCAGCTCCTCCGACAGGCAAGAGACCCAGTACTTC. This sequence encodes CASSSSDRQETQYF.

V is TRBV6-1 and J is TRBJ1-2, with TRBD1 matching 9 bases. The CDR3 is 13 residues long. Germline values: CDR1 MNHNS, CDR2 SASEGT. With 7 bases clipped from V and 6 bases from J, the junction kept 6 bases outside the gene matches. The CDR3 DNA sequence: TGTGCCAGCACCCGGACAGGGGTGAATGGCTACACCTTC. Translating it yields CASTRTGVNGYTF.

The genes are TRBV27 and TRBJ1-2; D unclear. The CDR3 sequence is 15 residues long. The ends were cut back, 2 bases at V and 2 bases at J, with 12 bases in the middle. CDR1 is MNHEY and CDR2 is SMNVEV in the germline V gene (reference sequence). CDR3 DNA sequence: TGTGCCAGCAGTTTAGAGAGGTTCGGAAACTATGGCTACACCTTC. It yields the protein CASSLERFGNYGYTF.

The V and J genes are TRBV10-1 and TRBJ2-7, with 13 bases matching TRBD2. Germline V gene lookup returns CDR1 WNHNN and CDR2 SYGVQD (reference sequence). The CDR3 is 16 residues long. V gave up 4 bases and J gave up 5 bases; unmatched junction bases: 8. In DNA, the CDR3 is TGCGCCAGCAGTGGGAAAAGGACTAGCGGGAGTGACGAGCAGTACTTC. It translates to CASSGKRTSGSDEQYF.